These 11 T cell receptor beta chains were all obtained from the same sample, sequenced in a study of blood T cells in healthy people across ages. The authors ran a second PCR of roughly 6 to 12 cycles using a sample-barcoded 5' primer and a J-beta primer mix. MiXCR, applied by TCRdb to the 5' RACE reads, yields one record per CDR3 protein. The sample shows over 950,000 distinct CDR3 sequences, roughly 51% of them seen only once. Sequencing was done on a sample of blood. The receptors shown here come from a woman aged 60-70 years in good health.

This clonotype has more than one count but fewer than ten. The J gene is TRBJ2-1, the V gene TRBV5-1; TRBD2 is a possible D gene (5 bases). Germline V gene data show CDR1 as SGHRS and CDR2 as YFSETQ. V shed 0 bases and J shed 2 bases, with 9 bases lying between them. This CDR3 region has 15 residues. CDR3 protein: CASSLEADAYNEQFF. CDR3 bases: TGCGCCAGCAGCTTGGAAGCGGATGCCTACAATGAGCAGTTCTTC.

In this sample, this clonotype turned up many times. Compared with germline, one end of the junction differs, possibly owing to a read error. V is TRBV5-1 and J is TRBJ2-3; no reliable D call. The CDR3 runs 12 residues. Germline V gene sequence: CDR1 SGHRS, CDR2 YFSETQ. CDR3 in amino acids: CASSLSTDTQYF. The DNA for the CDR3 is TGTGCCAGCAGCTTAAGCACAGATACGCAGTATTTT.

The chain uses TRBV5-1 and TRBJ1-2, with TRBD1 identical over 7 bases. Germline V CDR1 and CDR2: SGHRS, YFSETQ. CDR3 size: 14 residues. J gave up 2 bases and V 3 bases, and 4 bases lay outside the gene matches. CDR3 sequence: CASSWQTGNYGYTF. CDR3 DNA: TGCGCCAGCAGCTGGCAGACAGGGAACTATGGCTACACCTTC.

The chain links TRBV4-2 to TRBJ2-1; D perhaps matches TRBD1 (6 bases). The germline V gene encodes CDR1 LGHNA and CDR2 YNFKEQ. Trimming took 4 bases from V and 8 from J, leaving 30 bases between them. The CDR3 length is 19 residues. Here the CDR3 reads CASSLYRDKTTPGIYEQFF. DNA for the CDR3: TGTGCCAGCAGCCTGTACAGGGACAAAACCACCCCAGGGATTTATGAGCAGTTCTTC.

This clonotype was observed a handful of times. The gene calls are TRBV7-9 and TRBJ2-7; 7 bases are shared with TRBD1. V was pared by 5 bases and J by 5 bases, with 12 bases of the junction left unmatched. The length of the CDR3 is 15 residues. CDR1 is SEHNR and CDR2 is FQNEAQ in the germline V gene (reference sequence). DNA for the CDR3: TGTGCCAGCAGCATCAATAACAGGGGCAAGAACGAGCAGTACTTC. Amino acids: CASSINNRGKNEQYF.

V gene TRBV28 combines with J gene TRBJ2-3; D ambiguous. The CDR3 spans 12 residues. V dropped 8 bases and J dropped 2 bases, with 8 bases sitting between them. CDR1 is MDHEN, CDR2 SYDVKM, per germline. CDR3 DNA sequence: TGTGCCAGCTCCGTCCTCACAGATACGCAGTATTTT. Its protein product is CASSVLTDTQYF. Combining the CDR3 with reference TRBV28 and TRBJ2-3 gives the whole variable domain DVKVTQSSRYLVKRTGEKVFLECVQDMDHENMFWYRQDPGLGLRLIYFSYDVKMKEKGDIPEGYSVSREKKERFSLILESASTNQTSMYLCASSVLTDTQYFGPGTRLTVL.

The rearrangement uses TRBV13 and TRBJ2-3, with 8 nucleotides matching TRBD1. Germline CDR1 reads PRHDT; CDR2 reads FYEKMQ (reference sequence). The CDR3 is 16 residues long. Trimming removed 3 bases from V and 6 bases from J; junction bases left unmatched: 11. The CDR3 protein is CASSLRGTGRPDTQYF. The CDR3 DNA reads as TGTGCCAGCAGCTTGAGGGGGACAGGCCGGCCCGATACGCAGTATTTT.

The V gene is TRBV21-1, the J gene TRBJ2-3. TRBV21-1 is designated a pseudogene. The CDR3 runs to 13 residues. CDR3 coding DNA: TGTGCCAGCAGCATGGGATTCACAGATACGCAGTATTTT. Its protein product is CASSMGFTDTQYF.

This clonotype has at least ten counts. The V call is TRBV2, the J call TRBJ2-7, with D perhaps matching TRBD1 (6 bases). Germline-derived CDR1 and CDR2 are SNHLY and FYNNEI. V lost 5 bases, J lost 4 bases, and 15 bases lay in between. This CDR3 contains 14 residues. CDR3 nucleotide sequence: TGTGCCAGCAGTCTCGGGACACATGCTTACGAGCAGTACTTC. This codes for CASSLGTHAYEQYF. Full variable domain (outside the CDR3, taken from reference TRBV2 and TRBJ2-7): EPEVTQTPSHQVTQMGQEVILRCVPISNHLYFYWYRQILGQKVEFLVSFYNNEISEKSEIFDDQFSVERPDGSNFTLKIRSTKLEDSAMYFCASSLGTHAYEQYFGPGTRLTVT.

This clonotype was recorded a few times. The chain links TRBV4-1 to TRBJ1-2; 8 nucleotides line up with TRBD1. Trimming cost V 6 bases and J 8 bases; bases outside gene matches: 14. Germline loops: CDR1 MGHRA, CDR2 YSYEKL. This CDR3 comprises 15 residues. The CDR3 spells CASRAGTGPLWGYTF. In DNA, the CDR3 is TGCGCCAGCAGGGCCGGGACAGGACCGCTATGGGGCTACACCTTC.

This clonotype showed up just a few times. In DNA, the CDR3 is TGTGCCAGCTCTGTGCCCGGGGATGAAAAACTGTTTTTT. Translated: CASSVPGDEKLFF. The chain couples TRBV7-9 to TRBJ1-4; no clear D. The CDR3 totals 13 residues. Germline V gene lookup returns CDR1 SEHNR and CDR2 FQNEAQ (reference sequence). V lost 8 bases and J lost 6, with 13 bases in between.